Listed below are T cell receptor beta chains from one sample, sequenced in a study of T cells in pancreatic ductal adenocarcinoma. TCRdb keeps only in-frame clones here, not all; method: immunoSEQ multiplex PCR. This sample has 97,000 or so clones, with 90% to 95% found just once. The sequenced sample was PBMCs. The receptors were sampled from a human donor with pancreatic ductal adenocarcinoma. The CDR3 runs from the conserved cysteine through the conserved F or W. D genes are given only for firm matches. Not every row has a clone size; where given, it reads once, few, many or a size class.

size | J | V | D | CDR3 | DNA
. | TRBJ1-5 | TRBV6-6 | TRBD1 | CASSDTGTGDQPQHF | TGTGCCAGCAGTGACACCGGGACAGGGGACCAGCCCCAGCATTTT
. | TRBJ2-1 | TRBV7-8 | TRBD1 | CASSWTGVPNEQFF | TGTGCCAGCAGCTGGACAGGGGTCCCCAATGAGCAGTTCTTC
. | TRBJ2-1 | TRBV9 | TRBD1 | CASSVTGTGNVEQFF | TGTGCCAGCAGCGTCACCGGGACAGGGAATGTCGAGCAGTTCTTC
. | TRBJ1-1 | TRBV19 | . | CASTRGNTEAFF | TGTGCCAGTACCCGGGGGAACACTGAAGCTTTCTTT
. | TRBJ2-6 | TRBV25-1 | . | CASSGGSGANVLTF | TGTGCCAGCAGTGGCGGCTCTGGGGCCAACGTCCTGACTTTC
. | TRBJ2-7 | TRBV6-5 | . | CASSYSTPAYGEQYF | TGTGCCAGCAGTTACTCGACCCCAGCGTACGGCGAGCAGTACTTC
. | TRBJ2-5 | TRBV28 | . | CASSFPRGPNQETQYF | TGTGCCAGCAGTTTCCCACGCGGGCCGAACCAAGAGACCCAGTACTTC
. | TRBJ2-3 | TRBV29-1 | TRBD1 | CSVTPGQGTDTQYF | TGCAGCGTTACCCCGGGACAGGGGACAGATACGCAGTATTTT
. | TRBJ2-5 | TRBV29-1 | TRBD1 | CSAELRWAGGTQYF | TGCAGCGCCGAGTTGAGGTGGGCAGGGGGGACCCAGTACTTC
. | TRBJ2-5 | TRBV5-1 | TRBD2 | CASRASGMGVETQYF | TGCGCCAGCAGGGCTAGCGGGATGGGAGTAGAGACCCAGTACTTC
. | TRBJ1-1 | TRBV7-2 | . | CASSLNGAEAFF | TGTGCCAGCAGCTTGAATGGAGCTGAAGCTTTCTTT
once | TRBJ1-2 | TRBV7-9 | . | CASSSPGQGHYGYTF | TGTGCCAGCAGCTCACCGGGACAAGGCCACTATGGCTACACCTTC
. | TRBJ1-6 | TRBV5-1 | . | CASSLLTEDSPLHF | TGCGCCAGCAGCTTACTAACGGAGGATTCACCCCTCCACTTT
. | TRBJ2-5 | TRBV5-1 | TRBD1 | CASRRQGQETQYF | TGCGCCAGCAGGAGACAGGGTCAAGAGACCCAGTACTTC
. | TRBJ2-3 | TRBV5-6 | TRBD2 | CASSPLAGGADTQYF | TGTGCCAGCAGCCCCCTAGCGGGAGGAGCAGATACGCAGTATTTT
. | TRBJ2-7 | TRBV5-4 | . | CASSLVVIAPSEEQYF | TGTGCCAGCAGCTTGGTGGTGATAGCGCCCTCGGAAGAGCAGTACTTC
. | TRBJ2-7 | TRBV21-1 | . | CASSNAGSSYEQYF | TGTGCCAGCAGCAACGCCGGGAGCTCCTACGAGCAGTACTTC
. | TRBJ2-3 | TRBV7-9 | . | CASRLPFGGGGADTQYF | TGTGCCAGCAGGCTCCCCTTTGGGGGAGGCGGGGCAGATACGCAGTATTTT
. | TRBJ2-2 | TRBV11-2 | . | CASSLRAGELFF | TGTGCCAGCAGCTTACGGGCCGGGGAGCTGTTTTTT
. | TRBJ2-3 | TRBV4-3 | . | CASSLRGLGDTQYF | TGCGCCAGCAGCCTGAGAGGTCTCGGAGATACGCAGTATTTT
. | TRBJ2-3 | TRBV6-1 | TRBD2 | CASSGLAGESTDTQYF | TGTGCCAGCAGTGGTCTAGCGGGAGAATCGACAGATACGCAGTATTTT
. | TRBJ2-3 | TRBV30 | TRBD2 | CAWSSSGNTDTQYF | TGTGCCTGGAGTTCTAGCGGGAACACAGATACGCAGTATTTT
. | TRBJ2-7 | TRBV28 | . | CASSFEFEQYF | TGTGCCAGCAGTTTTGAGTTCGAGCAGTACTTC
. | TRBJ2-7 | TRBV18 | TRBD2 | CASSPSGLGGDEQYF | TGTGCCAGCTCACCCTCGGGACTAGGGGGAGACGAGCAGTACTTC
. | TRBJ2-1 | TRBV28 | . | CASNRVDDEQFF | TGTGCCAGCAACAGGGTAGACGATGAGCAGTTCTTC
. | TRBJ2-5 | TRBV19 | TRBD2 | CASSITTWGLGETQYF | TGTGCCAGTAGTATAACTACATGGGGACTAGGAGAGACCCAGTACTTC
. | TRBJ2-6 | TRBV7-2 | . | CASSLGGAGANVLTF | TGTGCCAGCAGCTTAGGGGGAGCTGGGGCCAACGTCCTGACTTTC
. | TRBJ1-2 | TRBV2 | . | CASSRTRENYGYTF | TGTGCCAGCAGTCGAACCAGGGAAAACTATGGCTACACCTTC
. | TRBJ2-1 | TRBV7-2 | TRBD2 | CASSSGLAGYNEQFF | TGTGCCAGCAGCTCGGGACTAGCGGGGTACAATGAGCAGTTCTTC
. | TRBJ2-3 | TRBV7-9 | . | CASSLDGTDTQYF | TGTGCCAGCAGCTTAGACGGGACAGATACGCAGTATTTT
. | TRBJ2-1 | TRBV10-1 | TRBD2 | CASSEWTSPDEQFF | TGCGCCAGCAGTGAGTGGACTAGTCCCGATGAGCAGTTCTTC
. | TRBJ2-1 | TRBV9 | . | CASSVDGNPLNEQFF | TGTGCCAGCAGCGTAGACGGGAACCCACTCAATGAGCAGTTCTTC
. | TRBJ2-1 | TRBV27 | TRBD2 | CASKGGSSYNEQFF | TGTGCCAGCAAAGGCGGGAGCTCCTACAATGAGCAGTTCTTC
once | TRBJ2-1 | TRBV28 | . | CASSPDSSYNEQFF | TGTGCCAGCAGTCCCGACAGCTCCTACAATGAGCAGTTCTTC
. | TRBJ2-7 | TRBV11-1 | . | CASKIRDNSYEQYF | TGTGCCAGCAAGATCCGGGACAACTCCTACGAGCAGTACTTC
. | TRBJ2-5 | TRBV27 | . | CASSYRREETQYF | TGTGCCAGCAGCTACCGACGGGAAGAGACCCAGTACTTC
. | TRBJ2-4 | TRBV30 | . | CAWSVGGGRNIQYF | TGTGCCTGGAGTGTGGGAGGGGGGAGAAACATTCAGTACTTC
. | TRBJ2-7 | TRBV2 | . | CASSAEGHEQYF | TGTGCCAGCAGTGCTGAGGGCCACGAGCAGTACTTC
. | TRBJ2-3 | TRBV18 | . | CASSPSPGSTDTQYF | TGTGCCAGCTCACCATCCCCAGGAAGCACAGATACGCAGTATTTT
. | TRBJ2-7 | TRBV25-1 | TRBD1 | CASSEGQGPYYEQYF | TGTGCCAGCAGTGAAGGACAGGGACCATACTACGAGCAGTACTTC
. | TRBJ1-4 | TRBV7-9 | TRBD1 | CASSLGTGNEKLFF | TGTGCCAGCAGCCTGGGGACAGGGAATGAAAAACTGTTTTTT
. | TRBJ2-7 | TRBV30 | . | CAWTLQGYEQYF | TGTGCCTGGACCTTACAGGGATACGAGCAGTACTTC
. | TRBJ2-5 | TRBV18 | TRBD2 | CASSPVTSGRSGETQYF | TGTGCCAGCTCACCCGTAACTAGCGGGAGATCGGGAGAGACCCAGTACTTC
. | TRBJ2-7 | TRBV7-8 | . | CASSFGTGSSYEQYF | TGTGCCAGCAGCTTTGGGACTGGAAGCTCCTACGAGCAGTACTTC
. | TRBJ2-1 | TRBV10-2 | . | CASSESAWDFNEQFF | TGCGCCAGCAGTGAGTCGGCCTGGGACTTCAATGAGCAGTTCTTC
. | TRBJ2-1 | TRBV9 | TRBD2 | CASSVEGRGLAGAGDEQFF | TGTGCCAGCAGCGTAGAGGGAAGAGGACTAGCGGGAGCCGGAGATGAGCAGTTCTTC
. | TRBJ2-7 | TRBV7-8 | . | CASSLGSSAAYEQYF | TGTGCCAGCAGCTTAGGGTCTAGCGCAGCCTACGAGCAGTACTTC
. | TRBJ2-5 | TRBV7-8 | . | CASSQGVRGQYF | TGTGCCAGCAGCCAAGGGGTCAGGGGTCAGTACTTC